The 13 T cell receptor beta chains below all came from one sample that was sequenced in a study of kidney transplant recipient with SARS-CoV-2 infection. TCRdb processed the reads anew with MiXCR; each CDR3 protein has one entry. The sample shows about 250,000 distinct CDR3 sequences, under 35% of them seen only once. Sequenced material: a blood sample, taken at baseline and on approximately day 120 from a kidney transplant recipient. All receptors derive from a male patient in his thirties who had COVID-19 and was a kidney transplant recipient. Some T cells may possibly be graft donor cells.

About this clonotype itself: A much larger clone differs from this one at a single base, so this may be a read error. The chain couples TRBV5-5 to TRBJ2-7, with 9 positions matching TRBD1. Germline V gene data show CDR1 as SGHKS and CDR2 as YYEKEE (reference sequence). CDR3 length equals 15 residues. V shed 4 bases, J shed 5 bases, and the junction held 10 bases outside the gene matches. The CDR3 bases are TGTGCCAGCAGCCCACGGCGGACAGGGGTGAACGAGCAGTACTTC. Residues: CASSPRRTGVNEQYF.

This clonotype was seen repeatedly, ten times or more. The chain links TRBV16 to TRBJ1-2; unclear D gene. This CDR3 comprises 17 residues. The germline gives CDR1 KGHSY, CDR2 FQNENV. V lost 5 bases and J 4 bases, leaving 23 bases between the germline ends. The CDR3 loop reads CASSAEKVVRKTYGYTF. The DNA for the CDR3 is TGTGCCAGCAGCGCGGAGAAGGTCGTTAGAAAGACCTATGGCTACACCTTC.

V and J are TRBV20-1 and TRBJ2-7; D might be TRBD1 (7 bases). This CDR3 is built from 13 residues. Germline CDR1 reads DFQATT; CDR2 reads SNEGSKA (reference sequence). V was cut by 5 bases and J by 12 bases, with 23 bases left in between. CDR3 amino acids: CSALHTLRGDRYF. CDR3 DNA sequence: TGCAGTGCTTTACACACCCTCAGGGGGGACCGGTACTTC.

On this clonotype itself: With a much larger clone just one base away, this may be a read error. The CDR3 is CASSFNRGFSYEQYF. The DNA of the CDR3 is TGTGCCAGCAGTTTTAATCGGGGCTTCTCCTACGAGCAGTACTTC. This chain links TRBV6-2 or TRBV6-3 with TRBJ2-7; D possibly matches TRBD1 or TRBD2 (5 bases each). The germline CDR1 and CDR2 sequences are MNHEY and SVGEGT. The V and J ends lost 4 bases and 0 bases respectively, with 13 bases between them. The CDR3 has 15 residues.

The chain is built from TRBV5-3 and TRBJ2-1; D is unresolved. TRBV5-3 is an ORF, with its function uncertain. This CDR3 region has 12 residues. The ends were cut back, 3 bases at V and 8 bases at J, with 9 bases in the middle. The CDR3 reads CARSSLWDEQFF. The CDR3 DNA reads TGTGCCAGAAGCTCACTGTGGGATGAGCAGTTCTTC.

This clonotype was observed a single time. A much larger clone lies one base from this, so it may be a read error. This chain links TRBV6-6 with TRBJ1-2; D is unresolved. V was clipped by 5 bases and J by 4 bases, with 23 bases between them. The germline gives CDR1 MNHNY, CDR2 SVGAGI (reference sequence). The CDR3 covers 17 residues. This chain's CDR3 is CASSSIIGGRKTYGYTF. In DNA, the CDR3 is TGTGCCAGCAGTAGTATAATAGGTGGGAGAAAGACCTATGGCTACACCTTC.

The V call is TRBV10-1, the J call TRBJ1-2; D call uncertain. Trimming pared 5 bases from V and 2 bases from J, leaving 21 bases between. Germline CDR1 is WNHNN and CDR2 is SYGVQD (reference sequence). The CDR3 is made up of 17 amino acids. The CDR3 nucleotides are TGCGCCAGCAGTCGTCGATTAAGATCGCGAAAGAACTATGGCTACACCTTC. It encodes CASSRRLRSRKNYGYTF.

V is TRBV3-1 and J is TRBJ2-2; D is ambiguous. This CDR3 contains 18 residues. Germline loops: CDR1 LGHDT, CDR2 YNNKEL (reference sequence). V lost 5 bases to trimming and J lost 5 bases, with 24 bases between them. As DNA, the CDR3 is TGTGCCAGCAGCGCCCTGTATCCCACTTCAGGCTTGACCGGGGAGCTGTTTTTT. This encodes CASSALYPTSGLTGELFF.

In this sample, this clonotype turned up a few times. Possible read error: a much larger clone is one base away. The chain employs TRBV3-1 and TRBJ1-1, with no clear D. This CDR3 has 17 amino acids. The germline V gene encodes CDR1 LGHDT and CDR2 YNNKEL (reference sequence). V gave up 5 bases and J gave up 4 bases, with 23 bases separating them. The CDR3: CASSERDPISIRTEAFF. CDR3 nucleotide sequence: TGTGCCAGCAGCGAACGCGATCCCATTTCAATTCGCACTGAAGCTTTCTTT.

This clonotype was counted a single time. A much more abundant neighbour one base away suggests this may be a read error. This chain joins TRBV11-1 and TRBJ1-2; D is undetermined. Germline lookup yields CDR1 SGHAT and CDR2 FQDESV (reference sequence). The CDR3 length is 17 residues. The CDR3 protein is CANSERYKAGKTYGYTF. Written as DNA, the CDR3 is TGTGCCAACAGCGAAAGGTATAAGGCTGGAAAGACCTATGGCTACACCTTC.

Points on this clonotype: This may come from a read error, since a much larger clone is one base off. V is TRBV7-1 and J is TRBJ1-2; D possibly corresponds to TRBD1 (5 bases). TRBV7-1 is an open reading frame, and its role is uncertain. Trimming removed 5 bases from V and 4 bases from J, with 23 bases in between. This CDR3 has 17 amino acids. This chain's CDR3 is CASSMVRHGGKTYGYTF. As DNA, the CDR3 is TGTGCCAGCAGCATGGTGCGTCACGGGGGAAAGACCTATGGCTACACCTTC.

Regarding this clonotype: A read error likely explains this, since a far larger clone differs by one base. The CDR3 loop reads CASTTEQGEVTNEKLLF. DNA of the CDR3: TGTGCCAGCACCACAGAACAGGGGGAGGTAACTAATGAAAAACTGCTTTTT. The chain links TRBV6-5 to TRBJ1-4; 8 bases map to TRBD1. The CDR3 is made up of 17 amino acids. Germline CDR1 and CDR2: MNHEY and SVGAGI.

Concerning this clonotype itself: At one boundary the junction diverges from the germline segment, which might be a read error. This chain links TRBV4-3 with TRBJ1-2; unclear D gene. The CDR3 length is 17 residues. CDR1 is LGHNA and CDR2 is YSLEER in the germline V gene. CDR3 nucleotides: TGCGCCAGCAGCAATTTACTAGGACGTCGAAAGACCTATGGCCACACCTTC. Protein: CASSNLLGRRKTYGHTF.